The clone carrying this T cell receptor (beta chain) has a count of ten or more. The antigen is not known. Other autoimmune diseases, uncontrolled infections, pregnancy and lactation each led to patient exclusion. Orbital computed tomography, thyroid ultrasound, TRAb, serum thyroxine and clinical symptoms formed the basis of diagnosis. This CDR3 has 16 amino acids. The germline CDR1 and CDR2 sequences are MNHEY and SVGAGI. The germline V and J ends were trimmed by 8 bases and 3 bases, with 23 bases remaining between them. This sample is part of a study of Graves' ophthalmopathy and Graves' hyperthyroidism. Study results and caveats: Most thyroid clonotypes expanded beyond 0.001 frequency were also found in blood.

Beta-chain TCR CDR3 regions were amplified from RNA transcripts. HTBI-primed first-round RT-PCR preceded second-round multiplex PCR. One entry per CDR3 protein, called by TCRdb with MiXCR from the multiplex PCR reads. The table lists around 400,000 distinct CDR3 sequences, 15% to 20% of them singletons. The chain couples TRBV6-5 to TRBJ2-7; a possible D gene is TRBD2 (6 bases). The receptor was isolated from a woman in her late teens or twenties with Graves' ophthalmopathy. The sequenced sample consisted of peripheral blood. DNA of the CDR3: TGTGCCAGCTGGAGGGCCCAAAGGAGAGTGGTCTACGAGCAGTACTTC. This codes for CASWRAQRRVVYEQYF.